This is a list of T cell receptor beta chains from one sample in a study of memory CD4+ T cells and cytomegalovirus serostatus. Sequencing was performed with immunoSEQ multiplex PCR; in TCRdb, only in-frame clones are kept and a portion is missing. The sample lists about 52,000 clones, about 83% occurring once. Sequencing was performed on memory CD4+ T cells from blood. The receptor set was obtained from an adult in good health and CMV-seropositive. Each CDR3 is given with its conserved first and last residue. The D gene is left open where the match is weak. Only part of the rows carry a size: once, few, many, or a class if the clone is expanded.

abundance | j_gene | v_gene | d_gene | CDR3aa | CDR3nt
- | TRBJ2-2 | TRBV5-1 | - | CASRQSGNTGELFF | TGCGCCAGCCGCCAGAGCGGGAACACCGGGGAGCTGTTTTTT
- | TRBJ2-1 | TRBV18 | - | CASSPGITYNEQFF | TGTGCCAGCTCCCCGGGAATTACCTACAATGAGCAGTTCTTC
- | TRBJ2-7 | TRBV2 | - | CASSVWYEQYF | TGTGCCAGCAGTGTTTGGTACGAGCAGTACTTC
- | TRBJ1-4 | TRBV2 | - | CASLRDGGEKLFF | TGTGCCAGCCTCCGGGACGGTGGAGAAAAACTGTTTTTT
- | TRBJ1-6 | TRBV6-1 | - | CASSAGRVSSPLHF | TGTGCCAGCAGTGCGGGGAGGGTAAGTTCACCCCTCCACTTT
- | TRBJ1-3 | TRBV15 | - | CATSRAGNTIYF | TGTGCCACCAGCAGAGCTGGAAACACCATATATTTT
- | TRBJ1-1 | TRBV6-1 | - | CASNIQEFSEAFF | TGTGCCAGCAATATCCAGGAATTTTCTGAAGCTTTCTTT
once | TRBJ1-3 | TRBV15 | - | CATSGGGRVNSGNTIYF | TGTGCCACCAGCGGGGGGGGACGGGTTAACTCTGGAAACACCATATATTTT
medium-sized | TRBJ1-2 | TRBV6-6 | - | CASSPRVGGYTF | TGTGCCAGCAGTCCGCGGGTTGGGGGCTACACCTTC
- | TRBJ1-3 | TRBV18 | TRBD1 | CASSQGQGAGNTIYF | TGTGCCAGCTCACAAGGACAGGGGGCTGGAAACACCATATATTTT
- | TRBJ2-5 | TRBV18 | TRBD2 | CASSVTSGGETQYF | TGTGCCAGCTCAGTAACTAGCGGGGGTGAGACCCAGTACTTC
- | TRBJ1-2 | TRBV7-2 | - | CASSHDGGSHGYTF | TGTGCCAGCAGCCATGATGGGGGATCTCATGGCTACACCTTC
- | TRBJ2-7 | TRBV18 | - | CASSPRGDEQYF | TGTGCCAGCTCACCACGCGGGGACGAGCAGTACTTC
- | TRBJ1-2 | TRBV28 | TRBD1 | CASSLGGRGDGGYTF | TGTGCCAGCAGTCTAGGGGGCAGGGGGGACGGCGGCTACACCTTC
- | TRBJ2-7 | TRBV5-4 | TRBD2 | CASSPQRGSSYEQYF | TGTGCCAGCAGCCCGCAGCGGGGGAGCTCCTACGAGCAGTACTTC
- | TRBJ2-5 | TRBV2 | - | CASSEMGLQRETQYF | TGTGCCAGCAGTGAGATGGGCCTCCAGAGGGAGACCCAGTACTTC
- | TRBJ2-3 | TRBV7-9 | - | CASSLAQGPTDTQYF | TGTGCCAGCAGCTTAGCACAGGGCCCAACAGATACGCAGTATTTT
few | TRBJ1-2 | TRBV7-9 | - | CASSSDSRRGYTF | TGTGCCAGCAGCTCGGACAGCCGGAGGGGCTACACCTTC
few | TRBJ2-4 | TRBV4-1 | TRBD2 | CASSQGLAGTLGNIQYF | TGCGCCAGCAGCCAAGGACTAGCGGGAACGTTGGGAAACATTCAGTACTTC
- | TRBJ2-3 | TRBV28 | TRBD1 | CASSTHRGTDTQYF | TGTGCCAGCAGTACGCACAGGGGTACAGATACGCAGTATTTT
once | TRBJ2-3 | TRBV7-9 | TRBD2 | CASSQGLAGGNTDTQYF | TGTGCCAGCAGCCAGGGACTAGCGGGTGGTAACACAGATACGCAGTATTTT
- | TRBJ2-1 | TRBV9 | TRBD2 | CASTLSGSRDEQFF | TGTGCCAGCACCCTTAGCGGGAGCAGGGATGAGCAGTTCTTC
- | TRBJ2-7 | TRBV10-2 | TRBD2 | CASATSGRFYEQYF | TGCGCCAGCGCGACTAGCGGGAGGTTTTACGAGCAGTACTTC
- | TRBJ2-3 | TRBV4-3 | - | CASSPGGGRTDTQYF | TGCGCCAGCAGCCCAGGGGGGGGGCGAACAGATACGCAGTATTTT
- | TRBJ1-4 | TRBV5-1 | TRBD1 | CASSRNLQGAEEKLFF | TGCGCCAGCAGCCGAAATTTACAGGGGGCTGAAGAAAAACTGTTTTTT
- | TRBJ1-4 | TRBV4-1 | TRBD1 | CASSHRDRANEKLFF | TGCGCCAGCAGTCACCGGGACAGAGCTAATGAAAAACTGTTTTTT
- | TRBJ1-5 | TRBV6-1 | - | CASSESNQPQHF | TGTGCCAGCAGCGAAAGTAATCAGCCCCAGCATTTT
few | TRBJ1-2 | TRBV18 | - | CASSPNSDYGYTF | TGTGCCAGCTCCCCGAACTCGGACTATGGCTACACCTTC
- | TRBJ1-5 | TRBV5-4 | - | CASSFGRPGHGNQPQHF | TGTGCCAGCAGCTTCGGGAGACCAGGACACGGCAATCAGCCCCAGCATTTT
- | TRBJ2-3 | TRBV7-9 | - | CASSFGEPTDTQYF | TGTGCCAGCAGCTTTGGTGAGCCCACAGATACGCAGTATTTT
- | TRBJ2-1 | TRBV28 | TRBD2 | CASSPSTSGNNEQFF | TGTGCCAGCAGTCCCTCGACTAGCGGAAACAATGAGCAGTTCTTC
once | TRBJ1-4 | TRBV5-4 | - | CASSLIGVNEKLFF | TGTGCCAGCAGCTTGATTGGAGTTAATGAAAAACTGTTTTTT
- | TRBJ2-2 | TRBV4-2 | - | CASSQDLVQTGELFF | TGTGCCAGCAGCCAAGATTTGGTACAGACCGGGGAGCTGTTTTTT
- | TRBJ1-1 | TRBV18 | - | CASSPRRGDTEAFF | TGTGCCAGCTCACCACGAAGGGGGGACACTGAAGCTTTCTTT
once | TRBJ2-2 | TRBV19 | TRBD1 | CASRVGQGHTGELFF | TGTGCCAGTAGGGTCGGACAGGGACACACCGGGGAGCTGTTTTTT
- | TRBJ1-1 | TRBV7-8 | TRBD1 | CASSSRGQMNTEAFF | TGTGCCAGCAGCTCGAGGGGACAGATGAACACTGAAGCTTTCTTT
- | TRBJ1-2 | TRBV19 | - | CASSIDGFYGYTF | TGTGCCAGTAGTATCGACGGATTCTATGGCTACACCTTC
- | TRBJ2-1 | TRBV10-2 | - | CASRDWQMYEQFF | TGCGCCAGCCGGGACTGGCAGATGTATGAGCAGTTCTTC
- | TRBJ1-1 | TRBV7-6 | - | CASSLGGGNTEAFF | TGTGCCAGCAGCTTGGGGGGCGGGAACACTGAAGCTTTCTTT
- | TRBJ2-1 | TRBV5-1 | - | CASSAQGREGNEQFF | TGCGCCAGCAGCGCGCAGGGGAGGGAGGGCAATGAGCAGTTCTTC
- | TRBJ2-1 | TRBV5-1 | - | CASSLGDSKRGQFF | TGCGCCAGCAGCTTGGGGGATTCAAAAAGAGGACAGTTCTTC